This TCR beta chain emerged from a study of cytomegalovirus exposure and HLA in healthy donors. Germline assignment: CDR1 MDHEN and CDR2 SYDVKM. This CDR3 has 12 residues. 60 Vbeta and 13 Jbeta primers were used in PCR. Libraries were prepared by immunoSEQ multiplex PCR; TCRdb keeps only in-frame clonotypes and omits some of them. The sample has roughly 140,000 clones, around 60% seen once. This clone has a handful of counts. It is likely a read error: a sequence one base away is far more abundant. Sequences were obtained from PBMCs. The receptor comes from a woman aged 55-70 years in good health and CMV-seropositive. The chain is built from TRBV28 and TRBJ1-1, with D possibly being TRBD1 (6 bases). The CDR3 region has the DNA TGTACCAGCCAGCCAGGGGTTACTGAAGCTTTCTTT. This translates into CTSQPGVTEAFF.